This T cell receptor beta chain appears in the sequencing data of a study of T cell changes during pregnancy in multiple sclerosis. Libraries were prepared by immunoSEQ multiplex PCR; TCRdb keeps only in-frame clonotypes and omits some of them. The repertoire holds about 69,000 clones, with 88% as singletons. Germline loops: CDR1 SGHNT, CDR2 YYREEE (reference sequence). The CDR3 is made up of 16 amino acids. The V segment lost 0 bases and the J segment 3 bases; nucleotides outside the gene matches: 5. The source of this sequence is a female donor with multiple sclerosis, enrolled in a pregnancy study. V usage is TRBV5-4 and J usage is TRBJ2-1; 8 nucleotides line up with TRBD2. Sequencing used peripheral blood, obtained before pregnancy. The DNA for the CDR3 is TGTGCCAGCAGCTTGGAAGCGGGAGAATTCTACAATGAGCAGTTCTTC. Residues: CASSLEAGEFYNEQFF.